The rows below give T cell receptor beta chains drawn from one sample of a study of T-cell reconstitution after alpha-beta-depleted transplantation in children. TCRdb reanalysed the PCR reads using MiXCR and keeps one entry per CDR3 protein. The repertoire includes about 610,000 distinct CDR3 sequences, under 12% of them detected once, and around 4% sits in the top ten. The sample consisted of PBMCs from the stem cell graft donor, taken from the stem cell graft. These receptors were obtained from a human donor who donated a stem cell graft to a child with acute myeloid leukemia. Both conserved end residues are part of each CDR3. Each record gives: V gene, clone size, J gene, D gene, CDR3 DNA, CDR3 protein. D genes are given only for firm matches. Size is omitted from some rows. Given values are once, few, many or a class for expanded clones.

>TRBV5-6|-|TRBJ1-2|-
TGTGCCAGCAGCAGACAGACAGCTAACTATGGCTACACCTTC
CASSRQTANYGYTF
>TRBV7-3|few|TRBJ2-3|-
TGTGCCAGCAGCTTAATGTGGTCGGGAGATACGCAGTATTTT
CASSLMWSGDTQYF
>TRBV29-1|many|TRBJ2-1|-
TGCAGCGTTGAGCGGCAGGGGTTGGGTGAGCAGTTCTTC
CSVERQGLGEQFF
>TRBV7-8|few|TRBJ2-7|-
TGTGCCAGCAGCCCCGGTCTAGAAAAGCAGTACTTC
CASSPGLEKQYF
>TRBV7-2|many|TRBJ1-1|-
TGTGCCAGCAGCCGGGCGGGGTACGGCACTGAAGCTTTCTTT
CASSRAGYGTEAFF
>TRBV20-1|many|TRBJ2-1|-
TGCAGTGCTACACCAGGGAATGAGCAGTTCTTC
CSATPGNEQFF
>TRBV6-6|-|TRBJ1-2|-
TGTGCCAGCAGTATCGGGCCCTTGGCGGGCTACACCTTC
CASSIGPLAGYTF
>TRBV27|few|TRBJ2-2|TRBD2
TGTGCCAGCAGTACTCTAGCGGCGGGCACCGGGGAGCTGTTTTTT
CASSTLAAGTGELFF
>TRBV4-3|-|TRBJ2-3|-
TGCGCCAGCAGCCCGGACCTGGAGCCGGGAGTGCAAGATACGCAGTATTTT
CASSPDLEPGVQDTQYF
>TRBV10-3|many|TRBJ1-4|-
TGTGCCACCCAGGGAGGTGGCTCAACTAATGAAAAACTGTTTTTT
CATQGGGSTNEKLFF
>TRBV29-1|-|TRBJ2-7|-
TGCAGCGTTGAAGCCAGGGGCAGGGAGTTATACGAGCAGTACTTC
CSVEARGRELYEQYF
>TRBV4-3|few|TRBJ1-1|-
TGCGCCAGCAGCCAAGATTTTAAGGCAGGGAACACTGAAGCTTTCTTT
CASSQDFKAGNTEAFF
>TRBV6-5|-|TRBJ2-2|-
TGTGCCAGCATTTCGCCCGCGCGGCTGTTCGGGGAGCTGTTTTTT
CASISPARLFGELFF
>TRBV19|few|TRBJ1-4|-
TGTGCCAGCACGCGGCCTGCGGGAAAACTGTTTTTT
CASTRPAGKLFF
>TRBV9|-|TRBJ2-3|-
TGTGCCAGCAGCGAAAGGACTGGTTTGGACACGCAGTATTTT
CASSERTGLDTQYF
>TRBV27|many|TRBJ2-3|-
TGTGCCAGCAGCTTACCGACGGCGGATACGCAGTATTTT
CASSLPTADTQYF
>TRBV27|few|TRBJ1-1|-
TGTGCCAGCAGTTGGGGACGGGAAACTGAAGCTTTCTTT
CASSWGRETEAFF
>TRBV6-2/TRBV6-3|once|TRBJ2-7|-
TGTGCCAGCAGTAGCCCCTACAGGGACCACGAGCAGTACTTC
CASSSPYRDHEQYF
>TRBV20-1|few|TRBJ2-4|TRBD2
TGCAGTGCTGTCCCGGGACTAGCGGCCCTGAACATTCAGTACTTC
CSAVPGLAALNIQYF
>TRBV7-3|many|TRBJ2-3|-
TGTGCCAGCAGCCCTGTCGCGGGAAGCACAGATACGCAGTATTTT
CASSPVAGSTDTQYF
>TRBV29-1|many|TRBJ2-2|-
TGCAGCGTCCCGTTGGAAAACACCGGGGAGCTGTTTTTT
CSVPLENTGELFF
>TRBV7-6|-|TRBJ2-1|TRBD1
TGTGCCAGCAGCGCCCAAGGGGACAGACAGTTCTTC
CASSAQGDRQFF
>TRBV19|few|TRBJ2-5|-
TGTGCCAGTAGTATCGAAACAGTTGCAGAGACCCAGTACTTC
CASSIETVAETQYF
>TRBV27|-|TRBJ2-5|-
TGTGCCAGCAGTCCAGCTTCTAGGCCCCAGTACTTC
CASSPASRPQYF
>TRBV29-1|many|TRBJ1-1|-
TGCAGCGTCGGTTTGCGGACGGGCACTGAAGCTTTCTTT
CSVGLRTGTEAFF
>TRBV24-1|few|TRBJ2-1|TRBD2
TGTGCCACCAGTGATTATACTAGCGGGAGGGCCCGAGGTGTTAATGAGCAGTTCTTC
CATSDYTSGRARGVNEQFF